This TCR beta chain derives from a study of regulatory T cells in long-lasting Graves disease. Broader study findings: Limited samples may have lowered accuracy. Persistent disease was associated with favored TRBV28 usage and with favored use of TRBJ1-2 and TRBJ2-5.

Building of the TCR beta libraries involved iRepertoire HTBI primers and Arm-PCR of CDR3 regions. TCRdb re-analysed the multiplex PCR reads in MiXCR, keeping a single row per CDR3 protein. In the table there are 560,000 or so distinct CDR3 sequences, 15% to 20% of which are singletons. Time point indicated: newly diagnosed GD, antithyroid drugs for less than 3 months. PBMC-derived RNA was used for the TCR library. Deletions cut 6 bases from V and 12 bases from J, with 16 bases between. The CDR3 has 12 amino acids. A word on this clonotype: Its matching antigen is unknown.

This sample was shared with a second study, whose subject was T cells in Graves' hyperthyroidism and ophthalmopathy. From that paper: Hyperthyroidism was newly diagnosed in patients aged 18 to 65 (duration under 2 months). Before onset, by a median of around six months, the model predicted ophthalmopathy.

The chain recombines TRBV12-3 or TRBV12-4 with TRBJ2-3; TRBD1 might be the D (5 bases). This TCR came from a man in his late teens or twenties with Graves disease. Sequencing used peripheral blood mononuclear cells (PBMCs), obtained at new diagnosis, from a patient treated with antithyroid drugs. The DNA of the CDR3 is TGTGCCAGCAGGCAAATGACAGATAATCAGTATTTT. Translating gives CASRQMTDNQYF.